The 5 T cell receptor beta chains presented below share a single source sample, sequenced in a study of T cell responses to AZD1222 COVID-19 vaccine. Measured with immunoSEQ multiplex PCR; TCRdb has only the in-frame clones, and not every one. The repertoire consists of 75,000 or so clones, with about 91% occurring once and the leading ten covering more than 25%. The sample consisted of peripheral blood, taken 28 days after the second AZD1222 dose. The receptors were gathered from an adult who received the AZD1222 COVID-19 vaccine.

The V call is TRBV2, the J call TRBJ1-2, with TRBD1 matching over 7 bases. Per the germline V gene, CDR1 is SNHLY and CDR2 is FYNNEI. V was clipped by 10 bases and J by 6 bases; unmatched bases: 11. The CDR3 spans 13 residues. This CDR3 reads CAIRDSDLHGYTF. CDR3 in DNA: TGTGCCATCCGGGACAGCGACCTTCATGGCTACACCTTC.

The chain has TRBV7-2 and TRBJ2-7, with unresolved D. The CDR3 is 13 amino acids. CDR1 is SGHTA and CDR2 is FQGNSA in the germline V gene. Deletions cut 2 bases from V and 0 bases from J, with 5 bases between. As DNA, the CDR3 is TGTGCCAGCAGCTTAAATCCCTCCTACGAGCAGTACTTC. The encoded protein is CASSLNPSYEQYF.

The chain couples TRBV5-5 to TRBJ2-7; D is unclear. Germline V gives CDR1 SGHKS, CDR2 YYEKEE (reference sequence). Trimming cost V 2 bases and J 0 bases, with 6 bases left between them. The CDR3 is made up of 13 amino acids. CDR3: CASSFLGSYEQYF. The CDR3 DNA reads TGTGCCAGCAGCTTTCTGGGCTCCTACGAGCAGTACTTC. Supplemented by reference TRBV5-5 and TRBJ2-7, the full variable domain reads DAGVTQSPTHLIKTRGQQVTLRCSPISGHKSVSWYQQVLGQGPQFIFQYYEKEERGRGNFPDRFSARQFPNYSSELNVNALLLGDSALYLCASSFLGSYEQYFGPGTRLTVT.

The chain carries TRBV14 and TRBJ1-4; no firm D call. Trimming took 4 bases from V and 10 from J, leaving 19 bases between them. CDR1 and CDR2 (germline): SGHDN, FVKESK. The CDR3 consists of 15 residues. The CDR3, as DNA: TGTGCCAGCAGCCTTAGGGCCGATTTCGTTGGAAAACTGTTTTTT. Translated, it gives CASSLRADFVGKLFF. The variable domain in full, completed from reference TRBV14 and TRBJ1-4, reads EAGVTQFPSHSVIEKGQTVTLRCDPISGHDNLYWYRRVMGKEIKFLLHFVKESKQDESGMPNNRFLAERTGGTYSTLKVQPAELEDSGVYFCASSLRADFVGKLFFGSGTQLSVL.

For this clone: At one end, the junction sequence differs from germline, possibly due to a read error. The chain uses TRBV7-7 and TRBJ2-7, with D possibly TRBD2 on 6 matching bases. CDR1 and CDR2 from the germline V gene are SSHAT and FNYEAQ (reference sequence). CDR3 length equals 13 residues. CDR3 loop: CASSLGDSYEQYF. The DNA of the CDR3 is TGTGCTAGCAGCTTAGGGGACTCGTACGAGCAGTACTTC.